This T cell receptor beta chain emerged from a study of shared clonotypes between healthy human individuals. Study results and limitations: Four donors showed sharing of approximately 4.7% of naive CD4 clonotypes. Naive subsets usually exceeded memory subsets in estimated richness. Blood was the sole source, and tissue repertoires probably differ.

Cells designated naive CD8 were CD45RO-negative and were positively selected for CCR7, with terminally differentiated effector memory CD45RA+ cells excluded. At deep level, the assay was performed. TCRdb keeps only in-frame clones here, not all; method: immunoSEQ multiplex PCR. The table lists some 2,100,000 clones, about 92% of them singletons. The CDR3 loop spans 18 amino acids. V lost 0 bases and J lost 3, with 18 bases in between. Germline-derived CDR1 and CDR2 are MGHRA and YSYEKL. As for this clone: Its antigen is still unknown.

The sequence was obtained from a man younger than 35 in good health. Some clones in this sample may be carry-over from other donors' samples. This rearrangement joins TRBV4-1 to TRBJ1-5, with D maybe TRBD1 (6 bases). The specimen was naive CD8+ T cells from PBMCs. As DNA, the CDR3 is TGCGCCAGCAGCCAAGAGTGGGGGAGTGGACAGTCCAATCAGCCCCAGCATTTT. It encodes CASSQEWGSGQSNQPQHF.